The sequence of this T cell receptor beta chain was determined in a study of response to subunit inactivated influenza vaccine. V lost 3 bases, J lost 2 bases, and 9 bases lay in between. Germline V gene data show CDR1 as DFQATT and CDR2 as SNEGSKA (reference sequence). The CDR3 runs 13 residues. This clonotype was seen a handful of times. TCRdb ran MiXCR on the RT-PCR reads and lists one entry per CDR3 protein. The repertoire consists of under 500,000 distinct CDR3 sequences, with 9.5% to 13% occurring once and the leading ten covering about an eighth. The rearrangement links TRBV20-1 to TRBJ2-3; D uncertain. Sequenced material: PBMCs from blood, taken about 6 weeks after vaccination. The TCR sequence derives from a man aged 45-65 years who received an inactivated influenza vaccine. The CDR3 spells CSASGPPTDTQYF. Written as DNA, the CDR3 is TGCAGTGCTAGTGGCCCGCCCACAGATACGCAGTATTTT.